What follows are 21 T cell receptor beta chains derived from one specimen sequenced in a study of response to subunit inactivated influenza vaccine. MiXCR, run by TCRdb on the RT-PCR reads, gives a single entry per CDR3 protein. The sample records 650,000 to 800,000 distinct CDR3 sequences, about 18% being singletons. This material consisted of PBMCs from blood, taken 4 to 6 days after vaccination. These receptors all come from a man aged 45-65 years who received an inactivated influenza vaccine.

This clonotype has more than one count but fewer than ten. This chain uses TRBV2 with TRBJ1-1; no clear D. This CDR3 spans 14 amino acids. V was pared by 5 bases and J by 2 bases, with 12 bases between. CDR1 and CDR2 from the germline V gene are SNHLY and FYNNEI. The CDR3 nucleotides read TGTGCCAGCAGTTCAGCTACTCGAAACACTGAAGCTTTCTTT. Protein product: CASSSATRNTEAFF.

In its sample, this clonotype was seen a few times. V and J are TRBV11-2 and TRBJ2-1; 10 nucleotides line up with TRBD1. Germline V gene data show CDR1 as SGHAT and CDR2 as FQNNGV. Trimming at V came to 5 bases and at J to 8 bases, leaving 12 bases not matched to a gene. The CDR3 has 16 residues. The CDR3 DNA sequence: TGTGCCAGCAGCCCATTGGACAGGGGGGCCGGCGATGAGCAGTTCTTC. It yields the protein CASSPLDRGAGDEQFF. The complete variable domain, with remaining parts taken from reference TRBV11-2 and TRBJ2-1, reads EAGVAQSPRYKIIEKRQSVAFWCNPISGHATLYWYQQILGQGPKLLIQFQNNGVVDDSQLPKDRFSAERLKGVDSTLKIQPAKLEDSAVYLCASSPLDRGAGDEQFFGPGTRLTVL.

This clonotype was seen more than once but under ten times. This chain links TRBV28 with TRBJ2-7; no reliable D call. The CDR3 is 13 amino acids. The germline V and J ends were trimmed by 5 bases and 9 bases, with 17 bases remaining between them. Per the germline V gene, CDR1 is MDHEN and CDR2 is SYDVKM. The CDR3 region has the DNA TGTGCCAGCAGTCGATCGACTCTACCAAGGCAGTACTTC. Translation gives CASSRSTLPRQYF.

This chain uses TRBV20-1 with TRBJ2-1; TRBD2 might be the D (5 bases). CDR1 and CDR2 from the germline V gene are DFQATT and SNEGSKA (reference sequence). Trimming stripped 0 bases from V and 3 bases from J, with 12 bases between. CDR3 size: 15 residues. The CDR3 loop reads CSARDFGLDYNEQFF. The CDR3 bases are TGCAGTGCTAGAGATTTTGGACTCGACTACAATGAGCAGTTCTTC.

The chain is built from TRBV10-3 and TRBJ2-7, with TRBD2 matching 7 bases. The J segment lost 6 bases and the V segment lost 4 bases, leaving 6 bases of the junction unmatched. The CDR3 covers 13 residues. CDR1 ENHRY and CDR2 SYGVKD come from the germline V gene. CDR3 in amino acids: CAISVGGSPEQYF. The DNA of the CDR3 is TGTGCCATCAGTGTCGGGGGGTCTCCCGAGCAGTACTTC.

The chain couples TRBV20-1 to TRBJ1-4, with a tentative D call TRBD1 (5 bases). CDR1 and CDR2 (germline): DFQATT, SNEGSKA (reference sequence). CDR3 size: 14 residues. V gave up 5 bases and J gave up 0 bases, with 10 bases separating them. The DNA of the CDR3 is TGCAGTGCTGAAACAGGATCAACTAATGAAAAACTGTTTTTT. It codes for CSAETGSTNEKLFF.

This clonotype came up a few times. The rearrangement joins TRBV4-3 to TRBJ2-3; D ambiguous. Per the germline V gene, CDR1 is LGHNA and CDR2 is YSLEER. CDR3 length equals 18 residues. The V and J ends lost 0 bases and 2 bases respectively, with 18 bases between them. The CDR3 DNA follows: TGCGCCAGCAGCCAAGATTCCTCCCGCGTCGGGCACACAGATACGCAGTATTTT. Protein product: CASSQDSSRVGHTDTQYF.

This clonotype was counted between two and nine times. Germline and junction disagree at one end, which may indicate a read error. The chain carries TRBV20-1 and TRBJ2-4, with a weak D call TRBD1 (6 bases). The germline CDR1 and CDR2 sequences are DFQATT and SNEGSKA (reference sequence). The CDR3 consists of 15 residues. DNA of the CDR3: TGCAGTGCCAGAGACACAGGGAGAGCCAAAAACATTCAGTACTTC. Translated, it gives CSARDTGRAKNIQYF.

The chain is built from TRBV20-1 and TRBJ2-5, with a tentative D call TRBD1 (5 bases). The CDR3 is made up of 13 amino acids. Trimming shortened V by 1 base and J by 5 bases, and 11 bases separated the two germline ends. Germline V gene data show CDR1 as DFQATT and CDR2 as SNEGSKA (reference sequence). As DNA, the CDR3 is TGCAGTGCTAGAGGGAAGGGGTTTGAGACCCAGTACTTC. It translates to CSARGKGFETQYF.

This clonotype was counted only a few times. The chain has TRBV4-3 and TRBJ2-7; D gene ambiguous. Trimming pared 0 bases from V and 2 bases from J, leaving 2 bases between. The CDR3 runs 12 residues. Germline CDR1 is LGHNA and CDR2 is YSLEER. The CDR3 coding sequence is TGCGCCAGCAGCCAAGAGCCCTACGAGCAGTACTTC. It codes for CASSQEPYEQYF.

This clonotype turned up a few times. The rearrangement uses TRBV9 and TRBJ2-2, with TRBD2 matching 13 bases. This CDR3 has 16 residues. Germline CDR1 is SGDLS and CDR2 is YYNGEE. V was pared by 0 bases and J by 6 bases, with 2 bases of the junction left unmatched. CDR3 sequence reads: CASSVGLAGGAGELFF. The CDR3 DNA is TGTGCCAGCAGCGTAGGACTAGCGGGAGGAGCCGGGGAGCTGTTTTTT.

This clonotype has a handful of counts. The chain recombines TRBV5-6 with TRBJ2-7; D perhaps matches TRBD1 (6 bases). Germline V gene lookup returns CDR1 SGHDT and CDR2 YYEEEE. The V gene lost 2 bases and the J gene lost 8 bases, with 11 bases spanning the gap. The CDR3 contains 12 residues. The CDR3 loop reads CASSLQGTQQYF. The CDR3, as DNA: TGTGCCAGCAGCTTACAGGGTACGCAGCAGTACTTC. The full variable domain, completed using reference TRBV5-6 and TRBJ2-7, is DAGVTQSPTHLIKTRGQQVTLRCSPKSGHDTVSWYQQALGQGPQFIFQYYEEEERQRGNFPDRFSGHQFPNYSSELNVNALLLGDSALYLCASSLQGTQQYFGPGTRLTVT.

This clonotype has only a few counts. CDR3 DNA: TGTGCCAGCAGTCCCGAGGCACGTCCAGATACGCAGTATTTT. Translating it yields CASSPEARPDTQYF. V and J are TRBV6-1 and TRBJ2-3; D gene unclear. CDR1 and CDR2 (germline): MNHNS, SASEGT. The CDR3 runs to 14 residues. The V and J ends lost 5 bases and 4 bases respectively, with 13 bases between them.

The rearrangement uses TRBV9 and TRBJ2-5; TRBD1 matches at 8 bases. CDR3 length equals 16 residues. Per the germline V gene, CDR1 is SGDLS and CDR2 is YYNGEE. J gave up 5 bases and V 0 bases, and 9 bases lay outside the gene matches. CDR3 amino acids: CASSVDAGGAWETQYF. The CDR3 DNA is TGTGCCAGCAGCGTAGATGCAGGGGGCGCCTGGGAGACCCAGTACTTC.

The chain joins TRBV10-3 to TRBJ2-3; 9 positions agree with TRBD1. This CDR3 spans 16 amino acids. J lost 3 bases, V lost 6 bases, and 10 bases had no gene match. The V gene's germline CDR1 is ENHRY and CDR2 SYGVKD. CDR3 region: CAISLTGGLDTDTQYF. CDR3 bases: TGTGCCATCAGCTTGACAGGGGGTTTGGATACAGATACGCAGTATTTT.

The gene calls are TRBV28 and TRBJ1-1; no firm D call. V was pared by 6 bases and J by 4 bases, with 15 bases between. Germline CDR1 is MDHEN and CDR2 is SYDVKM. The CDR3 length is 14 residues. The CDR3 sequence: CASSAFWRTTEAFF. The DNA of the CDR3 is TGTGCCAGCAGCGCTTTTTGGCGGACCACTGAAGCTTTCTTT.

This rearrangement joins TRBV29-1 to TRBJ2-3; D is tentatively TRBD1 or TRBD2 (5 bases each). The length of the CDR3 is 15 residues. The germline V gene encodes CDR1 SQVTM and CDR2 ANQGSEA. The V and J ends lost 1 base and 3 bases respectively, with 14 bases between them. The CDR3 nucleotides are TGCAGCGTTGAAGTGGGGGATACAAGAACAGATACGCAGTATTTT. It translates to CSVEVGDTRTDTQYF.

This clonotype was counted a few times. This chain joins TRBV27 and TRBJ2-1; D call uncertain. This CDR3 is 12 amino acids long. Trimming took off 6 bases at V and 5 bases at J, with 8 bases between the two ends. In germline, CDR1 is MNHEY, CDR2 SMNVEV (reference sequence). The chain's CDR3 is CASRSSHNEQFF. Written as DNA, the CDR3 is TGTGCCAGCAGGAGTTCCCACAATGAGCAGTTCTTC.

This chain joins TRBV9 and TRBJ2-5, with 7 nucleotides matching TRBD2. The ends lost 5 bases at V and 5 bases at J; junction bases unmatched: 12. The CDR3 runs to 15 residues. Per the germline V gene, CDR1 is SGDLS and CDR2 is YYNGEE. The CDR3 spells CASSTGGGIGETQYF. The CDR3 nucleotides read TGTGCCAGCAGTACTGGGGGGGGAATCGGGGAGACCCAGTACTTC.

This rearrangement joins TRBV5-1 to TRBJ2-1; D remains unclear. Trimming took off 4 bases at V and 7 bases at J, with 9 bases between the two ends. Germline V gene lookup returns CDR1 SGHRS and CDR2 YFSETQ. CDR3 length: 12 residues. CDR3 region: CASSDNENEQFF. The DNA of the CDR3 is TGCGCCAGCAGCGACAATGAGAATGAGCAGTTCTTC.

This clonotype has just a few counts. This chain joins TRBV7-6 and TRBJ2-3, with unresolved D. Germline V lookup: CDR1 SGHVS, CDR2 FNYEAQ. V dropped 1 base and J dropped 6 bases, with 17 bases sitting between them. CDR3 length: 16 amino acids. The CDR3 here is CASSLEVGRPGDTQYF. CDR3 in DNA: TGTGCCAGCAGCTTAGAGGTTGGCCGCCCGGGCGATACGCAGTATTTT.